This TCR beta chain comes out of a study of blood T cell repertoires in COVID-19. Study as a whole: COVID-19 samples, acute and convalescent, were from the United States, Italy and Spain. PBMCs, B-cell-depleted T cells, or T cells were the source of the cDNA or gDNA that made up the material.

The CDR3 is 14 amino acids. Germline V gives CDR1 SGHTA, CDR2 FQGNSA. V was trimmed by 5 bases and J by 6 bases, leaving 14 bases between them. Per the original data handling: How many nucleated cells were present was estimated from reference gene primer amplification. Clones were read by immunoSEQ multiplex PCR, and TCRdb kept only the in-frame ones, dropping some. The D gene and trimming were derived from the DNA, and the V and J assignments and clone size from that table. This sample has 60,000 to 65,000 clones, with 65% to 80% found just once. The chain uses TRBV7-2 and TRBJ1-5; a weak D match, TRBD1 (6 bases). The receptor's source is a woman at least 80 years old with active or convalescent COVID-19. What was sequenced was peripheral blood. CDR3 in DNA: TGTGCCAGCAGCCAAACAGGGAGAATTCAGCCCCAGCATTTT. Amino acid sequence: CASSQTGRIQPQHF.